Listed here are 8 T cell receptor beta chains from one sample, sequenced in a study of blood T cells in healthy people across ages. Then a second PCR, running roughly 7 to 11 cycles, was carried out with a sample-barcoded 5' primer and a J-beta primer mix. TCRdb reanalysed the 5' RACE reads using MiXCR and keeps one entry per CDR3 protein. The sample has 1.5 million to 2 million distinct CDR3 sequences; about 28% are singletons. Sequenced: blood. These receptors all stem from a woman between 25 and 40 years old in good health.

This clonotype has a count of ten or more. The chain employs TRBV6-5 and TRBJ2-7; tentative D call: TRBD2 (5 bases). The CDR3 totals 14 residues. The V end lost 1 base, the J end lost 2 bases, and 9 bases lay between the germline ends. Germline loops: CDR1 MNHEY, CDR2 SVGAGI. The CDR3 spells CASSYFRGTYEQYF. The CDR3 coding sequence is TGTGCCAGCAGTTACTTCCGGGGAACCTACGAGCAGTACTTC.

As regards this clonotype: A much larger clone differs by one base, so this may be a read error. This chain links TRBV28 with TRBJ2-1; D is ambiguous. The length of the CDR3 is 9 residues. Per germline, CDR1 MDHEN and CDR2 SYDVKM. V gave up 9 bases and J gave up 9 bases, with 6 bases separating them. The CDR3 is CASRSEQFF. DNA of the CDR3: TGTGCCAGTCGCAGTGAGCAGTTCTTC. Variable domain in full (rest from reference TRBV28 and TRBJ2-1): DVKVTQSSRYLVKRTGEKVFLECVQDMDHENMFWYRQDPGLGLRLIYFSYDVKMKEKGDIPEGYSVSREKKERFSLILESASTNQTSMYLCASRSEQFFGPGTRLTVL.

This clonotype appeared many times. V gene TRBV7-2 combines with J gene TRBJ2-6, with 7 bases identical to TRBD1. The CDR3 runs to 19 residues. Germline loops: CDR1 SGHTA, CDR2 FQGNSA. The V gene end was trimmed by 4 bases and the J gene end by 0 bases; junction bases not matched to a gene: 12. Here the CDR3 reads CASSSPVTGHRSGANVLTF. The CDR3 nucleotides read TGTGCCAGCAGCTCCCCTGTGACAGGGCACCGCTCTGGGGCCAACGTCCTGACTTTC.

The V and J genes are TRBV5-1 and TRBJ1-1; D is undetermined. Per the germline V gene, CDR1 is SGHRS and CDR2 is YFSETQ. The CDR3 loop spans 17 amino acids. Trimming shortened V by 4 bases and J by 0 bases, and 19 bases separated the two germline ends. The CDR3, as DNA: TGCGCCAGCAGCCCCGTAGGGTATCAGACCTTGAACACTGAAGCTTTCTTT. Translated, it gives CASSPVGYQTLNTEAFF.

The chain joins TRBV27 to TRBJ2-5; D is unclear. Germline V CDR1 and CDR2: MNHEY, SMNVEV (reference sequence). The CDR3 consists of 14 residues. The V and J ends lost 3 bases and 2 bases respectively, with 10 bases between them. CDR3 bases: TGTGCCAGCAGTTTTTCATGGGCTCAAGAGACCCAGTACTTC. Translated: CASSFSWAQETQYF.

This clonotype was observed a few times. At one end the junction does not follow the germline gene, possibly because of a read error. This chain links TRBV5-6 with TRBJ2-7; a weak D match, TRBD1 (5 bases). The CDR3 sequence is 14 residues long. Germline CDR1 SGHDT, CDR2 YYEEEE. The CDR3 DNA is TGTGCCAGCGGCTTGGCAGGGAATTCCTACGAGCAGTACTTC. Encoded protein: CASGLAGNSYEQYF.

The chain combines TRBV9 with TRBJ2-2, with a tentative D call TRBD1 (5 bases). Trimming left V 4 bases short and J 1 base short, with 11 bases between. CDR3 length equals 15 residues. The V gene's germline CDR1 is SGDLS and CDR2 YYNGEE. CDR3 protein: CASSPRGWNTGELFF. CDR3 nucleotides: TGTGCCAGCAGCCCAAGGGGTTGGAACACCGGGGAGCTGTTTTTT.

The table lists this clonotype with a few counts. The rearrangement uses TRBV10-1 and TRBJ2-1; 8 bases are shared with TRBD2. The CDR3 has 15 amino acids. After removal of 3 bases from V and 4 bases from J, the junction contained 5 bases not matched to a gene. CDR1 and CDR2 (germline): WNHNN, SYGVQD (reference sequence). In DNA form, the CDR3 reads TGCGCCAGCAGTGAAGGTGTAGCGGGGTACAATGAGCAGTTCTTC. Residues: CASSEGVAGYNEQFF.